The clone carrying this T cell receptor beta chain has a count of ten or more. What it recognizes is unknown. Time point reported: newly diagnosed GD, antithyroid drugs for less than 3 months. TCR sequences were obtained from RNA taken from PBMCs. Germline values: CDR1 ENHRY, CDR2 SYGVKD. This CDR3 is 16 amino acids long. V shed 6 bases, J shed 2 bases, and the junction held 10 bases outside the gene matches. These data belong to a study of regulatory T cells in long-lasting Graves disease. Overall study results and limits: With a small sample size, accuracy may have been reduced.

Building of the TCR beta libraries involved iRepertoire HTBI primers and Arm-PCR of CDR3 regions. TCRdb re-called the multiplex PCR reads through MiXCR, storing one row per CDR3 protein. The sample yields hundreds of thousands of distinct CDR3 sequences, about 16% seen once. These data were also filed under a second study, of T cells in Graves' hyperthyroidism and ophthalmopathy. That study adds: The HTBI primer set was used in a first-round RT-PCR of the TCR CDR3. Ophthalmopathy onset followed model prediction by a median around six months.

The chain carries TRBV10-3 and TRBJ2-1; 7 bases fit TRBD1. The TCR was taken from a woman younger than 45 with Graves disease. Sequences were derived from peripheral blood mononuclear cells (PBMCs), sampled at new diagnosis, from a patient treated with antithyroid drugs. The chain's CDR3 is CAISSRQGGAYNEQFF. CDR3 nucleotides: TGTGCCATCAGCTCAAGACAGGGTGGGGCCTACAATGAGCAGTTCTTC.